One sample yielded the 27 T cell receptor beta chains listed below, sequenced in a study of tissue T cells after allogeneic stem cell transplantation (dated by TCRdb to between 2022 and 2023). Read against the paper, the sample's time point label means: recipient (host-origin) PBMCs collected before allo-HCT. Receptors were amplified or captured by the immunoSEQ multiplex PCR assay. As stored in TCRdb, this immuneACCESS dataset retains in-frame rearrangements with V and J assigned. A fraction of the clones does not appear; measured against another copy, unresolved V genes explain less than half of the discrepancy, and the remainder lacks a known reason. Across this sample there are some 25,000 clones, with 91% seen only once. The ten top clones hold more than 1.5% of the sample. The sequences come from blood, collected before transplantation. These receptors originate from a male donor at least 60 years old who later had graft-versus-host disease after an allogeneic stem cell transplant.

The chain uses TRBV9 and TRBJ1-3, with 7 bases lining up with TRBD1. J gave up 4 bases and V 5 bases, and 6 bases lay outside the gene matches. CDR1 is SGDLS, CDR2 YYNGEE, per germline. The CDR3 length is 14 residues. The CDR3 is CASRGHRGGNTIYF. CDR3 nucleotides: TGTGCCAGCAGGGGCCACAGGGGCGGAAACACCATATATTTT.

The V call is TRBV20-1, the J call TRBJ1-5; tentative D call: TRBD1 (5 bases). The V end lost 3 bases, the J end lost 10 bases, and 13 bases lay between the germline ends. There are 12 residues in the CDR3. Germline CDR1 is DFQATT and CDR2 is SNEGSKA (reference sequence). The chain's CDR3 is CSASRPGGPQHF. DNA of the CDR3: TGCAGTGCTAGTCGGCCCGGGGGACCCCAGCATTTT.

This CDR3 reads CASSVEPTNTEAFF. DNA of the CDR3: TGTGCCAGCAGCGTAGAACCAACGAACACTGAAGCTTTCTTT. The chain joins TRBV5-4 to TRBJ1-1, with no clear D. Trimming removed 4 bases from V and 1 base from J, with 11 bases in between. The CDR3 length is 14 residues. Germline loops: CDR1 SGHNT, CDR2 YYREEE (reference sequence).

V usage is TRBV7-9 and J usage is TRBJ1-2; TRBD1 matches 7 bases. Germline CDR1 SEHNR, CDR2 FQNEAQ (reference sequence). This CDR3 is 12 amino acids long. V was clipped by 2 bases and J by 8 bases; unmatched bases: 2. CDR3 sequence: CASSLTGDGYTF. The CDR3 DNA is TGTGCCAGCAGCTTAACAGGGGACGGCTACACCTTC.

This rearrangement joins TRBV4-2 to TRBJ2-1, with TRBD2 matching over 7 bases. Germline V gives CDR1 LGHNA, CDR2 YNFKEQ. The CDR3 length is 13 residues. Trimming cost V 2 bases and J 8 bases; bases outside gene matches: 3. The CDR3 loop is CASSQMTSYEQFF. In nucleotides, the CDR3 is TGTGCCAGCAGCCAAATGACTAGCTATGAGCAGTTCTTC.

The rearrangement uses TRBV7-5 and TRBJ1-6; the table's D gene call, TRBD1, was not cross checked with the DNA. TRBV7-5 is assigned pseudogene status. The CDR3 is 16 residues long. The DNA for the CDR3 is TGTGTCAGAAGCTTAGCCTACAGGGGCCTTAATTCACCCCTCCACTTT. Translating it yields CVRSLAYRGLNSPLHF.

The chain is built from TRBV30 and TRBJ1-6, with D uncertain. The CDR3 runs to 15 residues. V was clipped by 2 bases and J by 7 bases, with 15 bases between them. Germline loops: CDR1 GTSNPN, CDR2 SVGIG (reference sequence). The CDR3 coding sequence is TGTGCCTGGAGTCTGGCGGGCGGAAAAAATTCACCCCTCCACTTT. Translating gives CAWSLAGGKNSPLHF.

The chain links TRBV5-8 to TRBJ2-1, with 7 bases identical to TRBD1. The length of the CDR3 is 15 residues. Looked up from germline, CDR1 is SGHTS and CDR2 is YDEGEE. Unmatched junction bases numbered 13, after V lost 5 bases and J lost 8 bases. The CDR3 DNA reads TGTGCCAGCAGGACGGGACAGCGTGGGTTCCATGAGCAGTTCTTC. Translating gives CASRTGQRGFHEQFF.

This chain connects TRBV7-9 to TRBJ2-1, with 12 bases matching TRBD2. The ends lost 1 base at V and 6 bases at J; junction bases unmatched: 10. Germline assignment: CDR1 SEHNR and CDR2 FQNEAQ (reference sequence). CDR3 length: 18 residues. The CDR3 region is CASSLGGLAGPLGNEQFF. CDR3 in DNA: TGTGCCAGCAGCTTAGGTGGACTAGCGGGGCCGCTAGGCAATGAGCAGTTCTTC.

This clone was seen just once. The V gene is TRBV28, the J gene TRBJ2-2; TRBD2 is a possible D gene (6 bases). The length of the CDR3 is 14 residues. Germline V gives CDR1 MDHEN, CDR2 SYDVKM. Between the trimmed V and J ends, which lost 2 bases and 6 bases, there was a span of 10 bases. The CDR3 protein is CASSLMGEAGELFF. The CDR3 DNA sequence: TGTGCCAGCAGTTTAATGGGGGAGGCCGGGGAGCTGTTTTTT.

The gene calls are TRBV2 and TRBJ2-3; 8 bases agree with TRBD2. V was clipped by 6 bases and J by 8 bases; unmatched bases: 4. Germline assignment: CDR1 SNHLY and CDR2 FYNNEI. The CDR3 sequence is 12 residues long. Written as DNA, the CDR3 is TGTGCCAGCAGCGTACTAGCGGCTACGCAGTATTTT. Translating it yields CASSVLAATQYF.

CDR3 amino acids: CASCTGDSPLHF. In nucleotides, the CDR3 is TGTGCCAGCTGTACAGGGGATTCACCCCTCCACTTT. The chain combines TRBV5-4 with TRBJ1-6; 7 bases line up with TRBD1. Germline V lookup: CDR1 SGHNT, CDR2 YYREEE (reference sequence). The CDR3 covers 12 residues. The trim removed 7 bases at V and 8 bases at J, leaving 3 bases unmatched.

The rearrangement links TRBV19 to TRBJ1-3, with D possibly being TRBD1 (6 bases). V lost 3 bases and J lost 0, with 12 bases in between. Germline CDR1 reads LNHDA; CDR2 reads SQIVND (reference sequence). This CDR3 comprises 16 residues. CDR3 protein: CASSMAGVGSGNTIYF. The CDR3 region has the DNA TGTGCCAGTAGTATGGCAGGGGTGGGCTCTGGAAACACCATATATTTT.

The V call is TRBV4-1, the J call TRBJ1-1; TRBD1 is a possible D gene (5 bases). CDR1 is MGHRA and CDR2 is YSYEKL in the germline V gene. The CDR3 covers 16 residues. With 6 bases removed from V and 1 base from J, the gap between germline ends came to 18 bases. The CDR3 loop reads CASSSLGGFQNTEAFF. The CDR3 nucleotides read TGCGCCAGCAGTTCTCTCGGGGGATTCCAGAACACTGAAGCTTTCTTT.

The chain combines TRBV11-3 with TRBJ2-2; D is perhaps TRBD2 (5 bases). V lost 3 bases to trimming and J lost 5 bases, with 10 bases between them. The CDR3 has 14 residues. Germline V CDR1 and CDR2: SGHNT, YENEEA. CDR3 protein: CASSFSTGTGELFF. CDR3 bases: TGTGCCAGCAGCTTTAGTACGGGGACCGGGGAGCTGTTTTTT.

Note on this clone: A junction boundary mismatches the germline segment, possibly from a read error. V and J are TRBV28 and TRBJ2-1; D call uncertain. This CDR3 is built from 13 residues. The germline V gene encodes CDR1 MDHEN and CDR2 SYDVKM. The CDR3 spells CTSSPSNFDEQFF. CDR3 in DNA: TGTACCAGCAGTCCCAGCAACTTCGATGAGCAGTTCTTC.

V usage is TRBV18 and J usage is TRBJ2-1, with D uncertain. V gave up 3 bases and J gave up 1 base, with 10 bases separating them. The CDR3 totals 15 residues. Germline V gives CDR1 KGHSH, CDR2 LQKENI. The CDR3 nucleotides read TGTGCCAGCTCACCCCCGGATTATTCCTACAATGAGCAGTTCTTC. Amino acid sequence: CASSPPDYSYNEQFF.

This chain links TRBV13 with TRBJ2-1; D is unresolved. Germline CDR1 and CDR2: PRHDT and FYEKMQ (reference sequence). V gave up 1 base and J gave up 12 bases, with 16 bases separating them. CDR3 length: 14 amino acids. The CDR3 protein is CASSLVSTPLVQFF. In DNA, the CDR3 is TGTGCCAGCAGCTTAGTTAGTACCCCGCTTGTGCAGTTCTTC.

V usage is TRBV3-1 (or the pseudogene TRBV3-2) and J usage is TRBJ2-7; D tentatively reads TRBD1 or TRBD2 (5 bases each). The CDR3 covers 16 residues. In germline, CDR1 is LGHDT, CDR2 YNNKEL (reference sequence). Trimming removed 4 bases at V and 0 bases at J, with 16 bases between. CDR3 nucleotide sequence: TGTGCCAGCAGCCTAGTTAAGGGGACGTTCTCCTACGAGCAGTACTTC. Translated, it gives CASSLVKGTFSYEQYF.

This chain connects TRBV3-1 (or the pseudogene TRBV3-2) to TRBJ1-1; no reliable D call. The CDR3 covers 13 residues. The germline CDR1 and CDR2 sequences are LGHDT and YNNKEL (reference sequence). V was cut by 4 bases and J by 3 bases, with 9 bases left in between. The CDR3 DNA is TGTGCCAGCAGCCCCTGGGCTTACACTGAAGCTTTCTTT. Encoded protein: CASSPWAYTEAFF.

The chain is built from TRBV24-1 and TRBJ2-5, with TRBD1 matching over 8 bases. Unmatched junction bases numbered 2, after V lost 4 bases and J lost 5 bases. Germline CDR1 is KGHDR and CDR2 is SFDVKD. CDR3 length: 13 residues. CDR3 DNA: TGTGCCACCAGTGACTGGACAGGGGAGACCCAGTACTTC. Translated: CATSDWTGETQYF.

The chain recombines TRBV4-3 with TRBJ2-7, with TRBD1 identical over 8 bases. Germline V lookup: CDR1 LGHNA, CDR2 YSLEER. V trimming: 0 bases; J trimming: 7 bases; junction bases outside the gene matches: 11. This CDR3 has 16 residues. The CDR3 sequence: CASSQEERTGRWEQYF. CDR3 bases: TGCGCCAGCAGCCAAGAGGAGAGGACAGGGCGGTGGGAGCAGTACTTC.

This chain joins TRBV6-5 and TRBJ2-1; D tentatively reads TRBD1 or TRBD2 (5 bases each). The germline gives CDR1 MNHEY, CDR2 SVGAGI. Deletions cut 5 bases from V and 3 bases from J, with 14 bases between. This CDR3 comprises 15 residues. CDR3 in amino acids: CASSPGQGVYNEQFF. The CDR3 nucleotides read TGTGCCAGCAGTCCGGGGCAGGGCGTCTACAATGAGCAGTTCTTC.

The genes are TRBV10-3 and TRBJ2-7; D remains ambiguous. The CDR3 is made up of 12 amino acids. Germline V gene data show CDR1 as ENHRY and CDR2 as SYGVKD. Trimming shortened V by 11 bases and J by 2 bases, and 13 bases separated the two germline ends. CDR3: CAARTLTYEQYF. Here the CDR3 DNA reads TGTGCCGCAAGAACCCTTACCTACGAGCAGTACTTC.

The V gene is TRBV24-1, the J gene TRBJ2-3; 8 bases map to TRBD2. The CDR3 covers 15 residues. Germline V CDR1 and CDR2: KGHDR, SFDVKD. Trimming removed 6 bases from V and 6 bases from J; junction bases left unmatched: 10. This chain's CDR3 is CATSSQRELADTQYF. In DNA form, the CDR3 reads TGTGCCACCAGTAGCCAGCGGGAGTTGGCTGATACGCAGTATTTT.

The CDR3 nucleotides are TGTGCCAGCAGCCAAGTGCCCCAACGGTACGAGCAGTACTTC. Translating gives CASSQVPQRYEQYF. The chain couples TRBV3-1 (or the pseudogene TRBV3-2) to TRBJ2-7; no definite D call. Germline V gene lookup returns CDR1 LGHDT and CDR2 YNNKEL (reference sequence). Trimming took 1 base from V and 4 from J, leaving 11 bases between them. The CDR3 length is 14 residues.

The chain carries TRBV5-6 and TRBJ2-2; TRBD1 aligns across 7 bases. The CDR3 totals 14 residues. Trimming removed 4 bases from V and 4 bases from J; junction bases left unmatched: 4. Per germline, CDR1 SGHDT and CDR2 YYEEEE. As DNA, the CDR3 is TGTGCCAGCAGCCTGGGACAGATCACCGGGGAGCTGTTTTTT. Translating it yields CASSLGQITGELFF. Complete variable domain (other parts from reference TRBV5-6 and TRBJ2-2): DAGVTQSPTHLIKTRGQQVTLRCSPKSGHDTVSWYQQALGQGPQFIFQYYEEEERQRGNFPDRFSGHQFPNYSSELNVNALLLGDSALYLCASSLGQITGELFFGEGSRLTVL.